This T cell receptor (beta chain) was recovered during a study of T cells in Graves' hyperthyroidism and ophthalmopathy. There were TCR beta CDR3 regions amplified from RNA transcripts. Carried out on the TCR CDR3, a first-round RT-PCR used the HTBI primer set. TCRdb reprocessed the multiplex PCR reads with MiXCR, giving one entry per CDR3 protein. The table lists a few hundred thousand distinct CDR3 sequences, roughly 15% of them singletons. Exclusion followed for patients with uncontrolled infection, other autoimmune disease, pregnancy or lactation. Isolation of PBMCs was performed on roughly 9 ml fresh peripheral blood. The clonotype comes from a woman in her forties with Graves' ophthalmopathy. Sequenced sample: blood.

The CDR3 nucleotides are TGTGCCAGTAGTATATCACTCCCCGGGGGCAGTCAGCCCCAGCATTTT. Protein sequence: CASSISLPGGSQPQHF. V is TRBV19 and J is TRBJ1-5, with D possibly matching TRBD1 (6 bases). The V end lost 2 bases, the J end lost 6 bases, and 17 bases lay between the germline ends. This CDR3 comprises 16 residues. Germline V gene lookup returns CDR1 LNHDA and CDR2 SQIVND (reference sequence).